This passage covers 15 T cell receptor beta chains from one sample sequenced in a study of beta chain features in type 1 diabetes. All of the isolated RNA was reverse transcribed, so expressed TCRB transcripts were sequenced. Method: immunoSEQ multiplex PCR; TCRdb's copy keeps in-frame clones and lacks some. The data contain some 200,000 clones, about a tenth of them singletons. Material: central memory CD4+ T cells from blood. These receptors originate from a man between 18 and 35 years old in good health.

A few counts support this clone. The rearrangement links TRBV6-1 to TRBJ2-7; the D is unclear. CDR1 and CDR2 (germline): MNHNS, SASEGT. This CDR3 comprises 15 residues. Trimming left V 1 base short and J 6 bases short, with 16 bases between. DNA of the CDR3: TGTGCCAGCAGTGAAGGCCCCCAGTTTACTGGCGAGCAGTACTTC. Translation: CASSEGPQFTGEQYF.

A few counts support this clone. The chain couples TRBV29-1 to TRBJ1-1, with D tentatively TRBD1 (5 bases). The CDR3 runs to 11 residues. Per germline, CDR1 SQVTM and CDR2 ANQGSEA. V lost 6 bases, J lost 8 bases, and 13 bases lay in between. The CDR3 bases are TGCAGCGTGGCCGGGGCAGCAGAAGCTTTCTTT. It encodes CSVAGAAEAFF.

This clone has ten or more counts. The chain recombines TRBV29-1 with TRBJ2-7, with D maybe TRBD2 (5 bases). The germline V and J ends were trimmed by 4 bases and 0 bases, with 13 bases remaining between them. The germline V gene has CDR1 SQVTM and CDR2 ANQGSEA. The CDR3 is 14 residues long. The CDR3 loop is CSVAPQRDSYEQYF. CDR3 DNA sequence: TGCAGCGTTGCTCCCCAGAGGGACTCCTACGAGCAGTACTTC.

This clone occurred a few times. J is TRBJ2-1 and V is TRBV7-2, with 9 bases lining up with TRBD1. Germline assignment: CDR1 SGHTA and CDR2 FQGNSA. CDR3 length equals 15 residues. J gave up 6 bases and V 4 bases, and 7 bases lay outside the gene matches. The CDR3 protein is CASSSGTGRFNEQFF. The CDR3 nucleotides read TGTGCCAGCAGCTCCGGGACAGGGAGATTCAATGAGCAGTTCTTC.

This clone was found a few times. V is TRBV5-1 and J is TRBJ2-7; TRBD2 matches at 9 bases. Unmatched junction bases numbered 15, after V lost 2 bases and J lost 6 bases. The CDR3 extends over 17 amino acids. The V gene's germline CDR1 is SGHRS and CDR2 YFSETQ. CDR3 protein: CASSFNRDSGSFTEQYF. The CDR3, as DNA: TGCGCCAGCAGCTTTAATAGAGATAGCGGGAGCTTTACCGAGCAGTACTTC.

This clone was counted a few times. The CDR3 bases are TGCGCCAGCAGCCAAGATTACTTAGTTAGCGGGAGCTCCTACAATGAGCAGTTCTTC. Translating gives CASSQDYLVSGSSYNEQFF. This chain joins TRBV4-1 and TRBJ2-1; 9 nucleotides agree with TRBD2. The CDR3 covers 19 residues. Losses at the gene ends were 0 bases for V and 0 bases for J; bases not matched to a gene: 9. From germline, CDR1 is MGHRA and CDR2 YSYEKL.

This clone was seen a handful of times. V gene TRBV29-1 combines with J gene TRBJ2-7; the match to TRBD1 covers 8 bases. V lost 7 bases, J lost 2 bases, and 7 bases stayed unmatched. CDR3 length equals 13 residues. Germline CDR1 and CDR2: SQVTM and ANQGSEA. The CDR3 spells CSALQQGAYEQYF. CDR3 in DNA: TGCAGCGCCCTCCAACAGGGGGCCTACGAGCAGTACTTC.

This clone came up many times. The same CDR3 can be traced to other DNA sequences in this sample. The chain combines TRBV30 with TRBJ2-3; TRBD2 agrees at 10 bases. The CDR3 is made up of 15 amino acids. Germline CDR1 is GTSNPN and CDR2 is SVGIG (reference sequence). Trimming removed 2 bases from V and 3 bases from J; junction bases left unmatched: 5. The CDR3 protein is CAWSRPSGSTDTQYF. CDR3 DNA: TGTGCCTGGAGTAGGCCTAGCGGGAGTACAGATACGCAGTATTTT. Full variable domain (missing parts from reference TRBV30 and TRBJ2-3): SQTIHQWPATLVQPVGSPLSLECTVEGTSNPNLYWYRQAAGRGLQLLFYSVGIGQISSEVPQNLSASRPQDRQFILSSKKLLLSDSGFYLCAWSRPSGSTDTQYFGPGTRLTVL.

This sequence joins TRBV28 and TRBJ2-5; D is unresolved. CDR1 and CDR2 from the germline V gene are MDHEN and SYDVKM. The CDR3 is made up of 12 amino acids. V lost 6 bases to trimming and J lost 1 base, with 6 bases between them. In DNA form, the CDR3 reads TGTGCCAGCAGAGTAGCCCAAGAGACCCAGTACTTC. Translated: CASRVAQETQYF.

This clone was recorded at least ten times. The CDR3 nucleotides read TGTGCCAGCAGCGTTACTAGCGGGGACTGGAATGAGCAGTTCTTC. This gives the protein CASSVTSGDWNEQFF. The chain uses TRBV7-2 and TRBJ2-1; 10 bases are a match to TRBD2. CDR1 SGHTA and CDR2 FQGNSA come from the germline V gene. The J segment lost 7 bases and the V segment lost 5 bases, leaving 8 bases of the junction unmatched. The CDR3 is 15 amino acids. Variable domain in full (rest from reference TRBV7-2 and TRBJ2-1): GAGVSQSPSNKVTEKGKDVELRCDPISGHTALYWYRQSLGQGLEFLIYFQGNSAPDKSGLPSDRFSAERTGGSVSTLTIQRTQQEDSAVYLCASSVTSGDWNEQFFGPGTRLTVL.

The V call is TRBV7-2, the J call TRBJ2-3, with D uncertain. V lost 5 bases, J lost 4 bases, and 7 bases lay in between. This CDR3 spans 12 amino acids. The germline V gene has CDR1 SGHTA and CDR2 FQGNSA. CDR3 residues: CASSPQSDTQYF. The CDR3 nucleotides are TGTGCCAGCAGCCCCCAGTCAGATACGCAGTATTTT.

This clone was counted between two and nine times. This CDR3 reads CASSPQGQETQYF. The CDR3 DNA follows: TGTGCCAGCAGTCCACAGGGTCAAGAGACCCAGTACTTC. The V and J genes are TRBV6-6 and TRBJ2-5, with D possibly being TRBD1 (6 bases). With 5 bases removed from V and 2 bases from J, the gap between germline ends came to 9 bases. The CDR3 loop spans 13 amino acids. CDR1 is MNHNY and CDR2 is SVGAGI in the germline V gene (reference sequence).

This rearrangement joins TRBV7-9 to TRBJ2-1; 8 nucleotides match TRBD2. Germline CDR1 SEHNR, CDR2 FQNEAQ (reference sequence). V trimming: 7 bases; J trimming: 9 bases; junction bases outside the gene matches: 20. This CDR3 is 17 amino acids long. CDR3 coding DNA: TGTGCCAGCACCCCAGGCGCGGGAGTAGCGGGAAACCGTGAGCAGTTCTTC. This codes for CASTPGAGVAGNREQFF.

In its sample, this clone was seen many times. J is TRBJ2-5 and V is TRBV7-2; unclear D gene. The length of the CDR3 is 13 residues. Per germline, CDR1 SGHTA and CDR2 FQGNSA. The ends were cut back, 1 base at V and 5 bases at J, with 8 bases in the middle. CDR3 amino acids: CASSLGPGETQYF. The CDR3 DNA is TGTGCCAGCAGCTTAGGGCCAGGCGAGACCCAGTACTTC.

This clone showed up many times. The chain combines TRBV28 with TRBJ2-5; 7 bases are a match to TRBD1. CDR1 and CDR2 from the germline V gene are MDHEN and SYDVKM. Trimming removed 3 bases from V and 4 bases from J; junction bases left unmatched: 8. The CDR3 length is 15 residues. The CDR3 bases are TGTGCCAGCAGTTTCTCCGGGACAGTCACAGAGACCCAGTACTTC. It translates to CASSFSGTVTETQYF.